This T cell receptor (beta chain) emerged from a study of response to subunit inactivated influenza vaccine. Study results and caveats: That few new T cells are recruited by each seasonal influenza vaccination was the authors' suggestion.

This clonotype showed up many times. Its antigen remains unidentified. The CDR3 spans 11 residues. Trimming shortened V by 8 bases and J by 4 bases, and 9 bases separated the two germline ends. Germline values: CDR1 SGHAT, CDR2 FQNNGV. TCRdb reanalysed the RT-PCR reads using MiXCR and keeps one entry per CDR3 protein. The table lists around 580,000 distinct CDR3 sequences, 11% to 15% of them singletons, with 11% in the top ten. The rearrangement uses TRBV11-2 and TRBJ2-7; a weak D match, TRBD1 (5 bases). The receptor's source is a man aged 50 or older who received an inactivated influenza vaccine. The source material was PBMCs from blood, sampled roughly 12 days after vaccination. CDR3 residues: CASGAGYEQYF. The CDR3 DNA reads as TGTGCCAGCGGGGCTGGGTACGAGCAGTACTTC.